This T cell receptor beta chain was sequenced for a study of blood T cell repertoires in COVID-19. Profiled with immunoSEQ multiplex PCR; TCRdb holds only in-frame clones, not every one. The sample has fewer than 90,000 clones; about 80% are singletons. CDR1 and CDR2 (germline): LNHNV, YYDKDF (reference sequence). The CDR3 is 16 residues long. The V gene lost 0 bases and the J gene lost 9 bases, with 18 bases spanning the gap. The sequencing input was peripheral blood. V usage is TRBV15 and J usage is TRBJ1-5; D uncertain. The sequence was collected from a woman of 80 years or more with acute or convalescent COVID-19. CDR3 in amino acids: CATSREAATREWPQHF. The CDR3 DNA reads TGTGCCACCAGCAGAGAAGCGGCGACAAGGGAATGGCCCCAGCATTTT.